This TCR beta chain was sequenced during a study of PD-L1 blockade in urothelial cancer (dated by TCRdb to about 2017). The study in broad terms: Every patient began therapy in about 2014 and was given atezolizumab 1,200 mg intravenously every 3 weeks. Blood samples were analyzed at two time points: 3 weeks after treatment start (second dose) and 6 weeks after treatment start. About 90% of the roughly 29 patients were identified as males with urothelial cancer of bladder origin, and a prior smoking history was reported by 18 of 29 patients. Durable clinical benefit was defined as a progression-free survival longer than 6 months, and TCR features were additionally tested against progression-free survival and overall survival. A median of approximately 140,000 T cells and tens of thousands of unique TCRs was obtained from blood samples, and a median clonality of around 0.08 was observed. Durable clinical benefit was achieved by nine patients and was not achieved by 20 patients. TCR sequencing covered pretreatment tumor samples and matched, serially collected peripheral blood taken before and after atezolizumab treatment. The study, an exploratory multi-omic analysis, examined somatic, immune and clinical correlates of response to PD-L1 blockade with atezolizumab in urothelial cancer. An ECOG performance status of 0 or 1 was recorded for the patients, and 0 to 3 prior chemotherapy regimens had been received by the patients. In the same patients who had TCR sequencing, pretreatment tumors also underwent whole exome sequencing and RNA sequencing. Just over 28 patients had pretreatment blood TCR-seq, around 25 had at least one posttreatment blood collection, and around 25 had tumor TCR-seq. The research as a whole found: A pretreatment peripheral blood TCR clonality below the median was linked to improved progression-free and overall survival. Small sample size (n ≈ 27) and many exploratory analyses mean the results are intended to be hypothesis-generating. Among patients with durable benefit, tumor-associated TCR clones showed greater expansion in peripheral blood 3 weeks after treatment started (n ≈ 22, p = 0.022).

A remark on this clone: Which antigen it targets is not known. No base quality values were provided; no much bigger clone lies one nucleotide off.

Synthetic TCR analog templates were spiked into each PCR to estimate absolute template abundance from read counts. Using the immunoSEQ assay, TCRbeta CDR3 regions were amplified from genomic DNA with bias-controlled V and J gene primers. Rearranged TCRbeta segments were sequenced at approximately 20X coverage. In the paper's pipeline: Sequencing errors were corrected by clustering and CDR3s were annotated against IMGT to assign V, D and J genes. Out-of-frame and stop-codon sequences were excluded, and only productive TCRbeta rearrangements were used in downstream analyses. To compute clonality, Shannon entropy was normalized by the log of the number of unique productive sequences and then subtracted from one. Clones differing between time points or between blood and tumor were identified by Fisher's exact test with Benjamini-Hochberg correction at adjusted p below 0.01. TCRdb mirrors the immuneACCESS table, restricted to in-frame sequences. Some clones are absent from its copies; in checked studies, under half trace to an unresolved V gene, and the reason for the others is unknown. V and J calls and clone size are copied from that table; D and trimming were computed from the DNA. The sample records approximately 47,000 clones, approximately 80% of which are singletons. The ten largest clones add up to approximately 8.2% of the sample.

The time point label, read with the paper, signifies: peripheral blood 6 weeks after treatment start. The cohort comprised about 30 patients with locally advanced or metastatic urothelial carcinoma treated at Memorial Sloan Kettering on a trial protocol. Peripheral blood mononuclear cells were collected pretreatment and during treatment, at between 1 and 8 total time points per patient. The Qiagen DNeasy Blood extraction kit was used to purify genomic DNA from total PBMCs and tumor samples. Collected pretreatment and during treatment, PBMCs were isolated and stored as previously described. This TCR was recovered from a man aged 70-80 years with urothelial cancer. The input for sequencing was PBMCs, taken around atezolizumab (anti-PD-L1) treatment.

The DNA reads as follows: TGTGCCAGCAGCGTAGGGGCGGGGGGGGCTAGCACAGATACGCAGTATTTT. Translated, it reads CASSVGAGGASTDTQYF. This sequence uses TRBV9 and TRBJ2-3; 9 bases in the middle match TRBD2. Inclusive of the bounding cysteine and phenylalanine, the CDR3 is 17 residues long. This entry keeps only the CDR3 DNA: 51 bases, framed from base 1. The germline V gene supplies CDR1 SGDLS and CDR2 YYNGEE. The germline V end is reduced by 0 bases and the J end by 0 bases; junction bases left unmatched: 5.